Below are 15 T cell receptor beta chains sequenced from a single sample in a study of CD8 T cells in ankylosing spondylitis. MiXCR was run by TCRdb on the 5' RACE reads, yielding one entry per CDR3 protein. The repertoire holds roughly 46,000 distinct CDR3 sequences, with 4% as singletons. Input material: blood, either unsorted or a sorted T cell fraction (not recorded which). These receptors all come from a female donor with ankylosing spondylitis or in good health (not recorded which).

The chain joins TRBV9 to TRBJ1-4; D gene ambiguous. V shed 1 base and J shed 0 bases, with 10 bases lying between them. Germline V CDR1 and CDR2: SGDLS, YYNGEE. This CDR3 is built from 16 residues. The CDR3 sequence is CASSVYGEATNEKLFF. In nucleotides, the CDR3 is TGTGCCAGCAGCGTATACGGAGAGGCAACTAATGAAAAACTGTTTTTT.

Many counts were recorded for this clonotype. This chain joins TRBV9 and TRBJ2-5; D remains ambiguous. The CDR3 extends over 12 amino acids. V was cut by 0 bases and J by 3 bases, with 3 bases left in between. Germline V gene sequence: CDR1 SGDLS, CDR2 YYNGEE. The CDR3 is CASSVEEETQYF. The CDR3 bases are TGTGCCAGCAGCGTAGAGGAAGAGACCCAGTACTTC. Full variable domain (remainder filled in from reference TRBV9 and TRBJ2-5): DSGVTQTPKHLITATGQRVTLRCSPRSGDLSVYWYQQSLDQGLQFLIQYYNGEERAKGNILERFSAQQFPDLHSELNLSSLELGDSALYFCASSVEEETQYFGPGTRLLVL.

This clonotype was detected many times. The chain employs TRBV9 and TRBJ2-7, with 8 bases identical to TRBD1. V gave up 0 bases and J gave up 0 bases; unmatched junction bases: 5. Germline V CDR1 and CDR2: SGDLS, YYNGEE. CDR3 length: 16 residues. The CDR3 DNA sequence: TGTGCCAGCAGCGTAGCCCCAGGGGGCCACTCCTACGAGCAGTACTTC. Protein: CASSVAPGGHSYEQYF. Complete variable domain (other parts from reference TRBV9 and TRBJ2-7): DSGVTQTPKHLITATGQRVTLRCSPRSGDLSVYWYQQSLDQGLQFLIQYYNGEERAKGNILERFSAQQFPDLHSELNLSSLELGDSALYFCASSVAPGGHSYEQYFGPGTRLTVT.

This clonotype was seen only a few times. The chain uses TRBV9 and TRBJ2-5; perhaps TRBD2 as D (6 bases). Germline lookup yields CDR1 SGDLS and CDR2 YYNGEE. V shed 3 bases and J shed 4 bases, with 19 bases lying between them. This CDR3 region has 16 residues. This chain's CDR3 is CASSAVARLEGETQYF. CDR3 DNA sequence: TGTGCCAGCAGCGCGGTGGCGCGATTGGAGGGAGAGACCCAGTACTTC.

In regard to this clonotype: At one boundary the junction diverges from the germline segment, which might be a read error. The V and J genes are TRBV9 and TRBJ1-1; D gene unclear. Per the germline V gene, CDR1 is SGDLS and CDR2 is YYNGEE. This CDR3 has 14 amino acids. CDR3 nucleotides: TGTGCCACCAGCGTAGAACCGCTGACCACTGAAGCTTTCTTT. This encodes CATSVEPLTTEAFF.

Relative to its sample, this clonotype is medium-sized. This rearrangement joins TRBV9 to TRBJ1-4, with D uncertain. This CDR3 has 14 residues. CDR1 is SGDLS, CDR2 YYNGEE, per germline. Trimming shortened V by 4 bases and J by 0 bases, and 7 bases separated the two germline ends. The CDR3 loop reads CASSWGATNEKLFF. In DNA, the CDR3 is TGTGCCAGCAGCTGGGGAGCAACTAATGAAAAACTGTTTTTT. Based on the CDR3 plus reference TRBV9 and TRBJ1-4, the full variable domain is DSGVTQTPKHLITATGQRVTLRCSPRSGDLSVYWYQQSLDQGLQFLIQYYNGEERAKGNILERFSAQQFPDLHSELNLSSLELGDSALYFCASSWGATNEKLFFGSGTQLSVL.

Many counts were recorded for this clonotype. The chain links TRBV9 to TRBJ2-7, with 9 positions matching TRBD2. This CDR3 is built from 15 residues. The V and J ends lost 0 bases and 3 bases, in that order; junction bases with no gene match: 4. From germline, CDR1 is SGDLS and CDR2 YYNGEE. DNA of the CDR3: TGTGCCAGCAGCGTAGGACCAGCGGGGGGCTACGAGCAGTACTTC. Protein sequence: CASSVGPAGGYEQYF.

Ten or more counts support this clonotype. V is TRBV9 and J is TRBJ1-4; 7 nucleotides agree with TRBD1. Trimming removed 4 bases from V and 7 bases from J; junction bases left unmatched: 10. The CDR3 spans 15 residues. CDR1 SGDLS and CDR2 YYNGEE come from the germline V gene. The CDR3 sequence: CASSTEEGAGEKLFF. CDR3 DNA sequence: TGTGCCAGCAGCACCGAGGAGGGGGCGGGTGAAAAACTGTTTTTT.

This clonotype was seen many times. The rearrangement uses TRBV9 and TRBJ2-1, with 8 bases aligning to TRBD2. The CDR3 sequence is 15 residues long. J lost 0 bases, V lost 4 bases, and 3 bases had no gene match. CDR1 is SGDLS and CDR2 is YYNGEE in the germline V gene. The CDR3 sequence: CASSRAGDSYNEQFF. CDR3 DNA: TGTGCCAGCAGCCGAGCGGGGGACTCCTACAATGAGCAGTTCTTC.

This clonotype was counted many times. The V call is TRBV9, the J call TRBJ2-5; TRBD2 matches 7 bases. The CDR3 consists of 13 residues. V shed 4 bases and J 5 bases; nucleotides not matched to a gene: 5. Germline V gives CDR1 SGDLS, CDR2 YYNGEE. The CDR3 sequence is CASSRGGIETQYF. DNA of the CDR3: TGTGCCAGCAGCCGGGGAGGGATCGAGACCCAGTACTTC.

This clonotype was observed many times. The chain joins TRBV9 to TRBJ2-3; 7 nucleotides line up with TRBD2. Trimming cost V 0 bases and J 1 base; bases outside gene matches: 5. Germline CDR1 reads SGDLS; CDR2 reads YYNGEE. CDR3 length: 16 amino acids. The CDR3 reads CASSVGFSGRTDTQYF. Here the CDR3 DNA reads TGTGCCAGCAGCGTAGGTTTTAGCGGGCGCACAGATACGCAGTATTTT.

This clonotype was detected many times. CDR3 coding DNA: TGTGCCAGCAGCGTCGAACCCTCGAACACCGGGGAGCTGTTTTTT. This codes for CASSVEPSNTGELFF. V usage is TRBV9 and J usage is TRBJ2-2, with D uncertain. Looked up from germline, CDR1 is SGDLS and CDR2 is YYNGEE. CDR3 length equals 15 residues. The ends were cut back, 2 bases at V and 0 bases at J, with 8 bases in the middle.

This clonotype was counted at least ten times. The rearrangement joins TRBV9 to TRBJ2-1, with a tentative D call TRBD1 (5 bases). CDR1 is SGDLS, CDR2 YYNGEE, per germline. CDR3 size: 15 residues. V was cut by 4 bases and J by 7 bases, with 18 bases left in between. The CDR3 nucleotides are TGTGCCAGCAGCCCCACTTGGGGCAGGGCTAATGAGCAGTTCTTC. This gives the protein CASSPTWGRANEQFF. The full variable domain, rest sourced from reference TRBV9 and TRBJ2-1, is DSGVTQTPKHLITATGQRVTLRCSPRSGDLSVYWYQQSLDQGLQFLIQYYNGEERAKGNILERFSAQQFPDLHSELNLSSLELGDSALYFCASSPTWGRANEQFFGPGTRLTVL.

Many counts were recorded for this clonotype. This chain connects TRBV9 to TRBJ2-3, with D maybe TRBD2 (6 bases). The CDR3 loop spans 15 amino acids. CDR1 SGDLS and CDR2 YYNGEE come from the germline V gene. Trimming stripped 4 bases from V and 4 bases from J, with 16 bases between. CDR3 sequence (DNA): TGTGCCAGCAGCCTACGTGGGGGGAAGGCAGATACGCAGTATTTT. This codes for CASSLRGGKADTQYF.

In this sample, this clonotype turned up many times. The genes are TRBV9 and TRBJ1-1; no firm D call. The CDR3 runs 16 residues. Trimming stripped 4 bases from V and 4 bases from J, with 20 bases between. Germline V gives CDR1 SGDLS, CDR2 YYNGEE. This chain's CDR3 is CASSLSPQGSSTEAFF. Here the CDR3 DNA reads TGTGCCAGCAGCCTTTCTCCGCAAGGGAGTAGCACTGAAGCTTTCTTT.